Listed below are T cell receptor beta chains from one sample, sequenced in a study of blood T cell repertoires in COVID-19. Sequenced by immunoSEQ multiplex PCR; TCRdb stores in-frame clones only, minus some. The sample holds 400,000 to 450,000 clones; 88% are singletons and the top ten take around 13%. Material: peripheral blood. The receptor source for this set is a woman aged 50 to 60 with COVID-19, enrolled during active disease. The CDR3 runs from the conserved cysteine through the conserved F or W. A D gene is named only where the DNA matches it firmly. For some rows the clone size is stated as once, few or many, or as a class when expanded; others skip it.

j_call clone_size d_call v_call cdr3_nt cdr3_aa
TRBJ2-5 - - TRBV3-1/TRBV3-2 TGTGCCAGCAGCCAAGTAAATCAAGAGACCCAGTACTTC CASSQVNQETQYF
TRBJ1-1 - - TRBV11-2 TGTGCCAGCAGGAAGATATCCGGGACACGGATAATGAACACTGAAGCTTTCTTT CASRKISGTRIMNTEAFF
TRBJ1-2 - - TRBV10-2 TGCGCCAGCAGTGAGTCGGGCCGAGGGGGAGGCTACACCTTC CASSESGRGGGYTF
TRBJ2-3 - - TRBV18 TGTGCCAGCTCACCCAGGGGAACTTCGGGGGATACGCAGTATTTT CASSPRGTSGDTQYF
TRBJ2-4 - TRBD1 TRBV3-1/TRBV3-2 TGTGCCAGCAGCCAAAGGGACAGGGGAACCAAAAACATTCAGTACTTC CASSQRDRGTKNIQYF
TRBJ1-5 - - TRBV6-5 TGTGCCAGCAGTTACCTTGACAGTGGGAATCAGCCCCAGCATTTT CASSYLDSGNQPQHF
TRBJ1-2 - - TRBV6-5 TGTGCCAGCAGTTTACAGAGCGGGGCGCAGGGCTACACCTTC CASSLQSGAQGYTF
TRBJ2-4 once - TRBV6-6 TGTGCCAGCAGCCCCGGGACACCTCAGTACTTC CASSPGTPQYF
TRBJ1-4 - - TRBV25-1 TGTGCCAGCAGTGACAATGAGGTGCGGGAAAAACTGTTTTTT CASSDNEVREKLFF
TRBJ2-7 - - TRBV7-8 TGTGCCAGCAGCCGCACCGGACGGGGGGCCAGGGAGCAGTACTTC CASSRTGRGAREQYF
TRBJ2-7 - TRBD1 TRBV30 TGTGCCTGGAGGCGTCCTCCCCCAACAACCGGGACAGGGGTATCCTACGAGCAGTACTTC CAWRRPPPTTGTGVSYEQYF
TRBJ2-3 - - TRBV7-9 TGTGCCAGCAGCCCTCGGAGGGGCAGCCCCACAGATACGCAGTATTTT CASSPRRGSPTDTQYF
TRBJ2-7 - TRBD2 TRBV28 TGTGCCAGCCGGCAGGGAGGGCCTAGCTACGAGCAGTACTTC CASRQGGPSYEQYF
TRBJ1-2 - - TRBV19 TGTGCCAGTAGTCCCCGTCGTCAGGCGTATGGCTACACCTTC CASSPRRQAYGYTF
TRBJ1-1 - TRBD1 TRBV7-6 TGTGCCAGCAGCTTAGTACCCAACAGGGGGGCGGGCGGAGCTTTCTTT CASSLVPNRGAGGAFF
TRBJ1-6 few - TRBV6-1 TGTGCCAGCAGTGAGAGTAATTCACCCCTCCACTTT CASSESNSPLHF
TRBJ1-2 - - TRBV5-1 TGCGCCAGCGGGGGGGCGCTTGGTCAAGGCTACACCTTC CASGGALGQGYTF
TRBJ2-3 - - TRBV12-3/TRBV12-4 TGTGCCAGCAGTTCGACAGATCCAGATACGCAGTATTTT CASSSTDPDTQYF
TRBJ1-2 - - TRBV11-2 TGTGCCAGCAGCCATCACAGGGCGCCTAACTATGGCTACACCTTC CASSHHRAPNYGYTF
TRBJ2-1 - TRBD1 TRBV24-1 TGTGCCACCAGTGATACCCGGACAGGGGGCTCCTACAATGAGCAGTTCTTC CATSDTRTGGSYNEQFF
TRBJ1-5 - - TRBV19 TGTGCCAGTAGTTCCCGGGCAGGGCTGAGCAATCAGCCCCAGCATTTT CASSSRAGLSNQPQHF
TRBJ1-1 - TRBD1 TRBV9 TGTGCCAGCAGCGTAACAAGCCCAACTACCGGGACAGGGGGCGTTTGGAACACTGAAGCTTTCTTT CASSVTSPTTGTGGVWNTEAFF
TRBJ1-1 once - TRBV7-8 TGTGCCAGCAGCTTTAGACATGACACTGAAGCTTTCTTT CASSFRHDTEAFF
TRBJ1-1 - - TRBV10-3 TGTGCCATCAGTTCTGGCCTTGTACGAAACACTGAAGCTTTCTTT CAISSGLVRNTEAFF
TRBJ1-2 - - TRBV11-2 TGTGCCAGCAGCCAATCCAACTATGGCTACACCTTC CASSQSNYGYTF
TRBJ2-5 - - TRBV4-1 TGCGCCAGCAGCCAAGTGGGGCGGGGCGAAGAGACCCAGTACTTC CASSQVGRGEETQYF
TRBJ1-2 - TRBD1 TRBV2 TGTGCCAGCAGACTGGGGGACAGGGGGAACTATGGCTACACCTTC CASRLGDRGNYGYTF
TRBJ1-3 few - TRBV30 TGTGCCTGGACCCCGGCGGGGACCTCTGGAAACACCATATATTTT CAWTPAGTSGNTIYF
TRBJ2-1 - - TRBV3-1/TRBV3-2 TGTGCCAGCGGCGTGTCGGGAGAGCCCTACAATGAGCAGTTCTTC CASGVSGEPYNEQFF
TRBJ1-2 - TRBD1 TRBV9 TGTGCCAGCAGCGTAGAAGGGACAGGGAATAACTATGGCTACACCTTC CASSVEGTGNNYGYTF
TRBJ1-2 - - TRBV10-3 TGTGCCACCCTGGACAGTAATAACTATGGCTACACCTTC CATLDSNNYGYTF
TRBJ1-2 many - TRBV3-1/TRBV3-2 TGTGCCAGCAGCCAAGGACAGACCCCCTACACCTTC CASSQGQTPYTF
TRBJ1-1 - TRBD1 TRBV29-1 TGCAGCGTTGAAAAGGGTCAGGGGGTGGATGAAGCTTTCTTT CSVEKGQGVDEAFF